The following is a T cell receptor (beta chain) sequence with its context. Its cognate antigen is unknown. A read error may account for a junction end that differs from germline. These data are taken from a study of a mutant IDH1 vaccine in newly diagnosed glioma. The overall study: Patients had eight vaccinations, in weeks 1, 3, 5, 7, 11, 15, 19 and 23. General study results and limits: It was about 94% of patients that developed vaccine-induced immune responses.

TCRdb's table, derived via immunoSEQ multiplex PCR, lists solely in-frame clones and lacks some. The table lists approximately 60,000 clones, around 80% of them singletons. Noted time point: week 23, last vaccination. Doses of 300 ug of mutant IDH1 20-mer peptide were given with topical imiquimod. Each astrocytoma in the donors was new, WHO grade 3 or 4, IDH1-mutant and ATRX-lost. The CDR3 sequence is 14 residues long. CDR1 SSHAT and CDR2 FNYEAQ come from the germline V gene (reference sequence). The material was PBMCs, obtained from a glioma patient whose treatment included an IDH1 peptide vaccine. This chain uses TRBV7-7 with TRBJ2-7; 9 nucleotides agree with TRBD1. This TCR came from a woman in her thirties or forties with glioma. Some clones in this sample may be carry-over from other donors' samples. This chain's CDR3 is CASSAGTGSYEQYF. CDR3 bases: TGTGCTAGCAGTGCCGGGACAGGGTCTTACGAGCAGTACTTC. Combining the CDR3 with reference TRBV7-7 and TRBJ2-7 gives the whole variable domain GAGVSQSPRYKVTKRGQDVTLRCDPISSHATLYWYQQALGQGPEFLTYFNYEAQPDKSGLPSDRFSAERPEGSISTLTIQRTEQRDSAMYRCASSAGTGSYEQYFGPGTRLTVT.